Following are 24 T cell receptor beta chains from one sample sequenced in a study of T-cell memory formation after mild COVID-19. One entry per CDR3 protein results from TCRdb running MiXCR on the 5' RACE reads. The data show just over 300,000 distinct CDR3 sequences, around 19% seen once. The sample taken for sequencing was PBMCs or a T cell subset sorted from them (not recorded which). Receptors originate from a man younger than 35 who had mild COVID-19 (a few samples of this study predate the infection). Cell type and time point are not known.

The chain recombines TRBV3-1 with TRBJ2-1, with 9 positions matching TRBD2. With 4 bases clipped from V and 8 bases from J, the junction kept 15 bases outside the gene matches. The CDR3 extends over 17 amino acids. Germline V gene lookup returns CDR1 LGHDT and CDR2 YNNKEL (reference sequence). This CDR3 reads CASSPPEREESRDEQFF. CDR3 in DNA: TGTGCCAGCAGCCCCCCCGAGCGGGAGGAGTCTAGGGATGAGCAGTTCTTC.

V and J are TRBV7-2 and TRBJ2-5; D not certain. Trimming pared 8 bases from V and 5 bases from J, leaving 9 bases between. CDR3 length: 11 amino acids. Germline assignment: CDR1 SGHTA and CDR2 FQGNSA. This chain's CDR3 is CASGSWETQYF. CDR3 coding DNA: TGTGCCAGCGGGTCTTGGGAGACCCAGTACTTC.

J is TRBJ2-7 and V is TRBV4-1; D assignment may be TRBD1 or TRBD2 (5 bases each). The V end lost 1 base, the J end lost 0 bases, and 13 bases lay between the germline ends. The CDR3 sequence is 16 residues long. Germline V gene data show CDR1 as MGHRA and CDR2 as YSYEKL. The CDR3 protein is CASSQAPGPYSYEQYF. The CDR3 bases are TGCGCCAGCAGCCAAGCTCCGGGGCCCTACTCCTACGAGCAGTACTTC.

This clonotype turned up a few times. The chain employs TRBV4-3 and TRBJ2-2; D gene uncertain. The CDR3 loop spans 17 amino acids. Germline V gene lookup returns CDR1 LGHNA and CDR2 YSLEER. Trimming removed 0 bases at V and 0 bases at J, with 11 bases between. CDR3 sequence reads: CASSQEGKRANTGELFF. The CDR3 nucleotides are TGCGCCAGCAGCCAAGAGGGAAAAAGAGCGAACACCGGGGAGCTGTTTTTT.

This chain uses TRBV12-3 or TRBV12-4 with TRBJ2-1, with no clear D. V was pared by 3 bases and J by 5 bases, with 26 bases between. The CDR3 runs 19 residues. CDR3 sequence (DNA): TGTGCCAGCAGTTTGTCACGGTTGGGGATGCCGCGGAAAGACAATGAGCAGTTCTTC. This sequence encodes CASSLSRLGMPRKDNEQFF.

The genes are TRBV5-1 and TRBJ2-7, with D perhaps matching TRBD1 (5 bases). Trimming left V 5 bases short and J 1 base short, with 16 bases between. Germline V gene sequence: CDR1 SGHRS, CDR2 YFSETQ. The CDR3 contains 15 residues. DNA for the CDR3: TGCGCCAGCAGTTCGGACATGCCAGGATCCTACGAGCAGTACTTC. It is translated as CASSSDMPGSYEQYF.

The chain couples TRBV6-5 to TRBJ2-2; no reliable D call. The CDR3 sequence is 16 residues long. V gave up 0 bases and J gave up 11 bases, with 19 bases separating them. Germline values: CDR1 MNHEY, CDR2 SVGAGI. CDR3 amino acids: CASSYSSPTRGRELFF. CDR3 DNA: TGTGCCAGCAGTTACTCGAGTCCGACAAGAGGTCGCGAGCTGTTTTTT.

The chain couples TRBV7-7 to TRBJ2-5, with 9 bases aligning to TRBD1. V gave up 4 bases and J gave up 4 bases; unmatched junction bases: 7. Germline CDR1 reads SSHAT; CDR2 reads FNYEAQ (reference sequence). CDR3 length equals 15 residues. DNA for the CDR3: TGTGCCAGCAGCTCCCGGGACAGGGAGGCAGAGACCCAGTACTTC. Translating it yields CASSSRDREAETQYF.

The chain uses TRBV5-1 and TRBJ1-2, with D perhaps matching TRBD1 (5 bases). This CDR3 region has 13 residues. Germline V gene sequence: CDR1 SGHRS, CDR2 YFSETQ. The ends were cut back, 4 bases at V and 8 bases at J, with 15 bases in the middle. CDR3: CASSPGGDEGYTF. The CDR3 DNA sequence: TGCGCCAGCAGCCCCGGGGGGGATGAAGGCTACACCTTC.

The rearrangement links TRBV6-5 to TRBJ1-5, with 7 bases lining up with TRBD1. CDR1 MNHEY and CDR2 SVGAGI come from the germline V gene. This CDR3 spans 12 amino acids. V lost 8 bases, J lost 5 bases, and 3 bases stayed unmatched. CDR3 sequence reads: CASRDRDQPQHF. The CDR3 DNA sequence: TGTGCCAGCCGGGACAGAGATCAGCCCCAGCATTTT.

This clonotype turned up a few times. The chain uses TRBV7-9 and TRBJ2-1, with D possibly TRBD2 on 6 matching bases. The CDR3 runs to 14 residues. Trimming pared 1 base from V and 7 bases from J, leaving 11 bases between. Germline V CDR1 and CDR2: SEHNR, FQNEAQ (reference sequence). The CDR3 region is CASSLVGGWNEQFF. CDR3 coding DNA: TGTGCCAGCAGCTTAGTTGGAGGGTGGAATGAGCAGTTCTTC. The entire variable domain, with the rest obtained from reference TRBV7-9 and TRBJ2-1, is as follows: DTGVSQNPRHKITKRGQNVTFRCDPISEHNRLYWYRQTLGQGPEFLTYFQNEAQLEKSRLLSDRFSAERPKGSFSTLEIQRTEQGDSAMYLCASSLVGGWNEQFFGPGTRLTVL.

This clonotype was seen only a few times. The chain recombines TRBV7-2 with TRBJ1-2, with D tentatively TRBD1 (6 bases). This CDR3 is 16 amino acids long. Germline V gene lookup returns CDR1 SGHTA and CDR2 FQGNSA. The germline V and J ends were trimmed by 0 bases and 4 bases, with 15 bases remaining between them. The chain's CDR3 is CASSLAHGGASYGYTF. DNA for the CDR3: TGTGCCAGCAGCTTAGCTCATGGGGGGGCCTCCTATGGCTACACCTTC.

There are a few counts of this clonotype. This chain connects TRBV5-1 to TRBJ1-1; D uncertain. Trimming took 0 bases from V and 0 from J, leaving 9 bases between them. This CDR3 is built from 15 residues. The germline CDR1 and CDR2 sequences are SGHRS and YFSETQ. The DNA for the CDR3 is TGCGCCAGCAGCTTGGCCGCAGGCCTGAACACTGAAGCTTTCTTT. Translation gives CASSLAAGLNTEAFF. The complete variable domain, with remaining parts taken from reference TRBV5-1 and TRBJ1-1, reads KAGVTQTPRYLIKTRGQQVTLSCSPISGHRSVSWYQQTPGQGLQFLFEYFSETQRNKGNFPGRFSGRQFSNSRSEMNVSTLELGDSALYLCASSLAAGLNTEAFFGQGTRLTVV.

This clonotype showed up just a few times. The chain couples TRBV7-3 to TRBJ2-5; no firm D call. Germline V gene data show CDR1 as SGHTA and CDR2 as FQGTGA. The germline V and J ends were trimmed by 0 bases and 4 bases, with 6 bases remaining between them. The CDR3 runs to 13 residues. This chain's CDR3 is CASSLTWGETQYF. Written as DNA, the CDR3 is TGTGCCAGCAGCTTAACGTGGGGAGAGACCCAGTACTTC.

In its sample, this clonotype was seen once. The V call is TRBV4-1, the J call TRBJ2-2; TRBD2 might be the D (6 bases). This CDR3 region has 14 residues. Germline V gene lookup returns CDR1 MGHRA and CDR2 YSYEKL. V was cut by 1 base and J by 6 bases, with 9 bases left in between. The DNA for the CDR3 is TGCGCCAGCAGCCAAGTCGGGGGTCCCGGGGAGCTGTTTTTT. As protein: CASSQVGGPGELFF.

This chain connects TRBV7-8 to TRBJ2-7; D not certain. The germline gives CDR1 SGHVS, CDR2 FQNEAQ. The CDR3 has 12 residues. V shed 1 base and J shed 6 bases, with 7 bases lying between them. The CDR3 sequence is CASSLGWGEQYF. The CDR3 DNA reads TGTGCCAGCAGCTTAGGATGGGGCGAGCAGTACTTC.

In its sample, this clonotype was seen a few times. V and J are TRBV7-9 and TRBJ2-5; D is ambiguous. The CDR3 has 14 residues. Per the germline V gene, CDR1 is SEHNR and CDR2 is FQNEAQ (reference sequence). Trimming cost V 5 bases and J 2 bases, with 12 bases left between them. CDR3 residues: CASSADWRQETQYF. In nucleotides, the CDR3 is TGTGCCAGCAGCGCCGACTGGAGACAAGAGACCCAGTACTTC.

The rearrangement links TRBV10-3 to TRBJ2-7; the match to TRBD2 covers 9 bases. Germline V gene sequence: CDR1 ENHRY, CDR2 SYGVKD. Trimming cost V 2 bases and J 0 bases; bases outside gene matches: 5. The CDR3 is 16 residues long. The DNA of the CDR3 is TGTGCCATCAGTGAGCCAGGGCGGGGGGGCTCCTACGAGCAGTACTTC. Amino acids: CAISEPGRGGSYEQYF.

This clonotype was seen only a few times. The V call is TRBV6-1, the J call TRBJ1-5; no definite D call. V was clipped by 7 bases and J by 0 bases, with 10 bases between them. The CDR3 is made up of 14 amino acids. The germline gives CDR1 MNHNS, CDR2 SASEGT. For the CDR3, the DNA is TGTGCCAGCACCATGCGGGATAGCAATCAGCCCCAGCATTTT. Residues: CASTMRDSNQPQHF.

This clonotype has ten or more counts. This sequence joins TRBV7-2 and TRBJ1-2; maybe TRBD1 (6 bases). With 7 bases removed from V and 1 base from J, the gap between germline ends came to 13 bases. Per the germline V gene, CDR1 is SGHTA and CDR2 is FQGNSA. The CDR3 totals 14 residues. The CDR3 DNA follows: TGTGCCAGCACCCAAATGGACAGTAACTATGGCTACACCTTC. It codes for CASTQMDSNYGYTF.

This clonotype was seen only a few times. The chain has TRBV29-1 and TRBJ2-3, with TRBD2 as a possible D gene (6 bases). CDR1 SQVTM and CDR2 ANQGSEA come from the germline V gene. CDR3 length equals 14 residues. The V and J ends lost 3 bases and 8 bases respectively, with 18 bases between them. CDR3 protein: CSVDGGALSSTQYF. The CDR3 DNA sequence: TGCAGCGTTGATGGCGGGGCGCTCTCCAGTACGCAGTATTTT.

This chain joins TRBV12-3 or TRBV12-4 and TRBJ2-2; 12 bases line up with TRBD2. The trim removed 4 bases at V and 5 bases at J, leaving 5 bases unmatched. This CDR3 is built from 16 residues. This CDR3 reads CASSSLAGGETGELFF. The DNA for the CDR3 is TGTGCCAGCAGTTCACTAGCGGGGGGTGAAACCGGGGAGCTGTTTTTT.

Only a few counts were recorded for this clonotype. V usage is TRBV5-1 and J usage is TRBJ1-3; D uncertain. Trimming took 0 bases from V and 0 from J, leaving 10 bases between them. Germline CDR1 SGHRS, CDR2 YFSETQ. This CDR3 has 16 residues. CDR3 in amino acids: CASSLAGTASGNTIYF. The CDR3 coding sequence is TGCGCCAGCAGCTTGGCCGGCACGGCCTCTGGAAACACCATATATTTT. Full variable domain (rest looked up from reference TRBV5-1 and TRBJ1-3): KAGVTQTPRYLIKTRGQQVTLSCSPISGHRSVSWYQQTPGQGLQFLFEYFSETQRNKGNFPGRFSGRQFSNSRSEMNVSTLELGDSALYLCASSLAGTASGNTIYFGEGSWLTVV.

This clonotype has just a few counts. The chain is built from TRBV14 and TRBJ2-3; 12 bases map to TRBD2. The V gene end was trimmed by 4 bases and the J gene end by 0 bases; junction bases not matched to a gene: 5. The CDR3 is 17 amino acids. Germline V lookup: CDR1 SGHDN, CDR2 FVKESK. The CDR3 nucleotides read TGTGCCAGCAGCCGCCTAGCGGGGGGGCTCAGCACAGATACGCAGTATTTT. Translation: CASSRLAGGLSTDTQYF.